Listed here are 21 T cell receptor beta chains from one sample, sequenced in a study of T cells in tuberculosis. Data came from immunoSEQ multiplex PCR; TCRdb stores just in-frame clones and leaves some out. Found here are about 36,000 clones, over 90% of them singletons; the top ten hold more than 6.5%. Sequencing was done on a sample of PBMCs. The source is a donor aged 10 to 29 with latent tuberculosis or without tuberculosis infection.

DNA for the CDR3: TGTGCCAGCAGCTTAAAAAGAGGGTCAGAAGCTTTCTTT. Translating gives CASSLKRGSEAFF. The chain combines TRBV7-3 with TRBJ1-1; no reliable D call. This CDR3 spans 13 amino acids. Trimming took 1 base from V and 8 from J, leaving 11 bases between them. Per the germline V gene, CDR1 is SGHTA and CDR2 is FQGTGA. The full variable domain, with the rest looked up from reference TRBV7-3 and TRBJ1-1, is GAGVSQTPSNKVTEKGKYVELRCDPISGHTALYWYRQSLGQGPEFLIYFQGTGAADDSGLPNDRFFAVRPEGSVSTLKIQRTERGDSAVYLCASSLKRGSEAFFGQGTRLTVV.

This chain joins TRBV5-8 and TRBJ2-7, with 7 positions matching TRBD1. The germline V gene has CDR1 SGHTS and CDR2 YDEGEE. The trim removed 6 bases at V and 1 base at J, leaving 13 bases unmatched. This CDR3 is built from 16 residues. The CDR3 coding sequence is TGTGCCAGCAACCCAAACCGGGACAGAGGATCCTACGAGCAGTACTTC. Protein product: CASNPNRDRGSYEQYF.

The chain employs TRBV27 and TRBJ1-5; 7 positions match TRBD1. In germline, CDR1 is MNHEY, CDR2 SMNVEV (reference sequence). Unmatched junction bases numbered 17, after V lost 6 bases and J lost 3 bases. CDR3 length: 18 residues. DNA for the CDR3: TGTGCCAGCAGCACCTACGGGACAGCGCACCGCTCCAATCAGCCCCAGCATTTT. Encoded protein: CASSTYGTAHRSNQPQHF.

The rearrangement uses TRBV6-1 and TRBJ1-5; 7 bases line up with TRBD1. Germline V lookup: CDR1 MNHNS, CDR2 SASEGT. The CDR3 runs to 13 residues. Germline trimming cut 4 bases from V and 6 bases from J; bases unmatched to any gene: 3. The chain's CDR3 is CASSGQGGQPQHF. Written as DNA, the CDR3 is TGTGCCAGCAGTGGACAGGGAGGTCAGCCCCAGCATTTT.

The chain recombines TRBV5-4 with TRBJ2-1; D is possibly TRBD2 (5 bases). The CDR3 spans 15 residues. V was pared by 0 bases and J by 6 bases, with 13 bases between. Per the germline V gene, CDR1 is SGHNT and CDR2 is YYREEE (reference sequence). CDR3 protein: CASSLAPPGVNEQFF. CDR3 DNA: TGTGCCAGCAGCTTGGCACCCCCCGGGGTCAATGAGCAGTTCTTC.

In regard to this clone: The germline gene is not matched at one end of the junction; a read error may be the cause. The chain combines TRBV9 with TRBJ1-2; D unresolved. The CDR3 extends over 14 amino acids. The germline V gene has CDR1 SGDLS and CDR2 YYNGEE. The CDR3, as DNA: TGTGCCAGCAGCATTTACCGGGAGCCGGGCGTGGTCGCCTTC. This encodes CASSIYREPGVVAF.

The chain is built from TRBV4-3 and TRBJ2-1; D might be TRBD2 (5 bases). The V end was cut by 4 bases, the J end by 6 bases, with 19 bases between. The CDR3 consists of 16 residues. Germline V gene lookup returns CDR1 LGHNA and CDR2 YSLEER. This CDR3 is CASSPTGFVSGNEQFF. The CDR3 DNA follows: TGCGCCAGCAGCCCAACGGGATTTGTAAGCGGCAATGAGCAGTTCTTC.

The J gene is TRBJ1-1, the V gene TRBV19; TRBD1 aligns across 7 bases. V lost 5 bases and J lost 3; bases outside the gene matches: 24. The V gene's germline CDR1 is LNHDA and CDR2 SQIVND (reference sequence). This CDR3 is 20 amino acids long. CDR3 residues: CASSLTRGRQGQLGDTEAFF. DNA for the CDR3: TGTGCCAGTAGTCTAACTAGGGGCCGACAGGGACAACTTGGTGACACTGAAGCTTTCTTT.

This rearrangement joins TRBV4-3 to TRBJ1-2; TRBD1 is a possible D gene (5 bases). The CDR3 contains 13 residues. V lost 4 bases and J 7 bases, leaving 13 bases between the germline ends. Germline loops: CDR1 LGHNA, CDR2 YSLEER. Here the CDR3 DNA reads TGCGCCAGCAGCCCCGGGGGACGGAGTGGCTACACCTTC. Its translation: CASSPGGRSGYTF.

The chain employs TRBV2 and TRBJ2-1; 9 bases fit TRBD2. With V trimmed by 5 bases and J by 12 bases, 5 bases remained unmatched. There are 12 residues in the CDR3. CDR1 and CDR2 (germline): SNHLY, FYNNEI. DNA of the CDR3: TGTGCCAGCAGTAAGAGCGGGGGGCGGCAGTTCTTC. Residues: CASSKSGGRQFF. Together with reference TRBV2 and TRBJ2-1, the CDR3 gives the full variable domain: EPEVTQTPSHQVTQMGQEVILRCVPISNHLYFYWYRQILGQKVEFLVSFYNNEISEKSEIFDDQFSVERPDGSNFTLKIRSTKLEDSAMYFCASSKSGGRQFFGPGTRLTVL.

This rearrangement joins TRBV6-1 to TRBJ2-7; TRBD1 aligns across 8 bases. The CDR3 is made up of 15 amino acids. Trimming cost V 4 bases and J 4 bases; bases outside gene matches: 9. Germline CDR1 and CDR2: MNHNS and SASEGT. The CDR3 DNA sequence: TGTGCCAGCAGTGGGAGGGGCAGGGGGCAATACGAGCAGTACTTC. It yields the protein CASSGRGRGQYEQYF.

This chain joins TRBV10-3 and TRBJ1-2, with D perhaps TRBD1 (6 bases). Germline V gives CDR1 ENHRY, CDR2 SYGVKD. Deletions cut 3 bases from V and 2 bases from J, with 16 bases between. This CDR3 is built from 16 residues. CDR3 loop: CAISEVVTGTNYGYTF. CDR3 in DNA: TGTGCCATCAGTGAAGTCGTGACAGGTACCAACTATGGCTACACCTTC.

The CDR3 loop reads CASRRTGEDEQFF. The CDR3 DNA reads TGTGCCAGCAGGCGTACAGGGGAGGATGAGCAGTTCTTC. The genes are TRBV27 and TRBJ2-1; a weak D match, TRBD1 (7 bases). CDR1 and CDR2 (germline): MNHEY, SMNVEV (reference sequence). CDR3 size: 13 residues. Trimming stripped 6 bases from V and 8 bases from J, with 14 bases between.

The chain uses TRBV5-8 and TRBJ2-7; D is perhaps TRBD2 (5 bases). Deletions cut 1 base from V and 1 base from J, with 18 bases between. The germline CDR1 and CDR2 sequences are SGHTS and YDEGEE. The CDR3 covers 17 residues. CDR3 DNA: TGTGCCAGCAGCTTGAGGACGAGAGGAGGAGGTTCCTACGAGCAGTACTTC. Translation gives CASSLRTRGGGSYEQYF.

The chain uses TRBV11-3 and TRBJ2-1; TRBD1 matches at 10 bases. Germline CDR1 and CDR2: SGHNT and YENEEA. The junction had 14 bases not matched to a gene; V was cut back by 1 base and J by 5 bases. CDR3 length: 19 amino acids. The CDR3: CASSLVSGWGQGRDNEQFF. The CDR3 coding sequence is TGTGCCAGCAGCTTAGTCTCTGGCTGGGGACAGGGGAGAGACAATGAGCAGTTCTTC.

This rearrangement joins TRBV6-6 to TRBJ1-5; 9 bases are shared with TRBD1. J was trimmed by 2 bases and V by 5 bases; bases with no gene match: 1. The germline gives CDR1 MNHNY, CDR2 SVGAGI (reference sequence). This CDR3 contains 14 residues. The CDR3, as DNA: TGTGCCAGCAGTAGGACAGGGGGCAATCAGCCCCAGCATTTT. It specifies CASSRTGGNQPQHF.

This rearrangement joins TRBV29-1 to TRBJ1-1; TRBD1 aligns across 7 bases. The CDR3 has 13 residues. J lost 5 bases, V lost 3 bases, and 6 bases had no gene match. Germline CDR1 reads SQVTM; CDR2 reads ANQGSEA. DNA for the CDR3: TGCAGCGTTGATATTTCGACAGGGACTGAAGCTTTCTTT. Translating it yields CSVDISTGTEAFF.

V is TRBV15 and J is TRBJ1-5; D gene uncertain. V lost 3 bases and J 0 bases, leaving 15 bases between the germline ends. The germline gives CDR1 LNHNV, CDR2 YYDKDF (reference sequence). The CDR3 runs 17 residues. CDR3 amino acids: CATSRAALSYSNQPQHF. Written as DNA, the CDR3 is TGTGCCACCAGCAGGGCGGCCTTGAGTTATAGCAATCAGCCCCAGCATTTT.

The chain recombines TRBV6-5 with TRBJ1-2, with 9 bases that match TRBD1. The CDR3 is 14 amino acids. Germline CDR1 is MNHEY and CDR2 is SVGAGI. V shed 2 bases, J shed 7 bases, and the junction held 5 bases outside the gene matches. The CDR3 sequence: CASSYLQGAGGYTF. CDR3 nucleotide sequence: TGTGCCAGCAGTTACCTACAGGGGGCAGGTGGCTACACCTTC.

This clone was picked up one time. The chain links TRBV4-1 to TRBJ1-5; 7 nucleotides agree with TRBD1. Germline CDR1 MGHRA, CDR2 YSYEKL. The CDR3 is made up of 15 amino acids. The V and J ends lost 2 bases and 6 bases, in that order; junction bases with no gene match: 7. CDR3 amino acids: CASSQSEGAGQPQHF. CDR3 nucleotide sequence: TGCGCCAGCAGCCAATCGGAGGGGGCGGGTCAGCCCCAGCATTTT.

This chain joins TRBV30 and TRBJ1-2, with a weak D call TRBD1 (5 bases). The germline V gene encodes CDR1 GTSNPN and CDR2 SVGIG (reference sequence). The V end was cut by 2 bases, the J end by 4 bases, with 11 bases between. The CDR3 extends over 13 amino acids. In DNA, the CDR3 is TGTGCCTGGAGTAGGGGCGACCTCTATGGCTACACCTTC. It specifies CAWSRGDLYGYTF. The full variable domain, completed using reference TRBV30 and TRBJ1-2, is SQTIHQWPATLVQPVGSPLSLECTVEGTSNPNLYWYRQAAGRGLQLLFYSVGIGQISSEVPQNLSASRPQDRQFILSSKKLLLSDSGFYLCAWSRGDLYGYTFGSGTRLTVV.